The 21 T cell receptor beta chains reported below all come from one sample, sequenced in a study of T cells in Graves' hyperthyroidism and ophthalmopathy. RNA transcripts were the template for amplifying TCR beta CDR3 regions. With the HTBI primer set, the TCR CDR3 went through a first round of RT-PCR. One entry per CDR3 protein, called by TCRdb with MiXCR from the multiplex PCR reads. The table records about 610,000 distinct CDR3 sequences, about a sixth of them present only once. Sequencing was done on a sample of blood. The receptors were sampled from a woman in her 40s with Graves' ophthalmopathy.

This sequence joins TRBV7-2 and TRBJ1-1, with D perhaps TRBD1 (5 bases). The ends were cut back, 1 base at V and 8 bases at J, with 29 bases in the middle. The CDR3 contains 19 residues. Germline lookup yields CDR1 SGHTA and CDR2 FQGNSA. CDR3 sequence reads: CASSLVGSRTGQISIEAFF. The DNA for the CDR3 is TGTGCCAGCAGCTTAGTAGGATCCAGAACGGGGCAAATTTCGATAGAAGCTTTCTTT.

This clonotype was seen at least ten times. This chain connects TRBV6-4 to TRBJ2-3; 9 bases match TRBD2. V trimming: 2 bases; J trimming: 4 bases; junction bases outside the gene matches: 4. CDR1 is MRHNA and CDR2 is SNTAGT in the germline V gene. The CDR3 contains 15 residues. The CDR3 sequence: CASSDTSGPSDTQYF. CDR3 DNA: TGTGCCAGCAGTGACACTAGCGGGCCCTCAGATACGCAGTATTTT.

Concerning this clonotype: A read error may explain this, as a much larger clone is one base away. The J gene is TRBJ2-3, the V gene TRBV7-9; tentative D call: TRBD2 (5 bases). The CDR3 has 15 amino acids. Trimming pared 4 bases from V and 2 bases from J, leaving 13 bases between. In germline, CDR1 is SEHNR, CDR2 FQNEAQ (reference sequence). As DNA, the CDR3 is TGTGCCAGCAGCTCAACTAGTGGCCCCACAGATACGCAGTATTTT. Its protein product is CASSSTSGPTDTQYF.

The chain links TRBV6-1 to TRBJ1-5; 7 bases line up with TRBD1. CDR3 size: 15 residues. The germline gives CDR1 MNHNS, CDR2 SASEGT. V was pared by 11 bases and J by 7 bases, with 17 bases of the junction left unmatched. This CDR3 reads CAGQTPGQVLQPQHF. CDR3 bases: TGTGCCGGCCAAACCCCCGGACAGGTCCTCCAGCCCCAGCATTTT.

V is TRBV12-3 or TRBV12-4 and J is TRBJ2-5, with D perhaps TRBD2 (7 bases). The V gene lost 6 bases and the J gene lost 1 base, with 12 bases spanning the gap. This CDR3 has 14 amino acids. The CDR3 protein is CASRMGGRQETQYF. DNA for the CDR3: TGTGCCAGCAGGATGGGGGGGCGCCAAGAGACCCAGTACTTC.

This clonotype appeared many times. The chain has TRBV7-9 and TRBJ1-1; D is perhaps TRBD1 (6 bases). This CDR3 is built from 14 residues. In germline, CDR1 is SEHNR, CDR2 FQNEAQ (reference sequence). V dropped 7 bases and J dropped 0 bases, with 12 bases sitting between them. CDR3 bases: TGTGCCAGCACCTCAGGGGCGGTGAACACTGAAGCTTTCTTT. Amino acids: CASTSGAVNTEAFF.

This clonotype appeared a single time. One junction end disagrees with the germline gene, perhaps due to a read error. The chain recombines TRBV5-1 with TRBJ1-6; TRBD1 matches at 8 bases. CDR3 length: 15 amino acids. Germline loops: CDR1 SGHRS, CDR2 YFSETQ. The CDR3 DNA is TGCGCCAGCAGCTTGGAAGGACAGGGAAATTCACCCCTACACTTT. Its translation: CASSLEGQGNSPLHF.

This chain links TRBV28 with TRBJ2-1, with D possibly called TRBD1 or TRBD2 (5 bases each). V was pared by 10 bases and J by 0 bases, with 22 bases between. CDR3 size: 17 residues. Germline CDR1 MDHEN, CDR2 SYDVKM. The CDR3 nucleotides read TGTGCCACCAACCCAGACGGGGCCCCCTTCTCCTACAATGAGCAGTTCTTC. Protein: CATNPDGAPFSYNEQFF.

This clonotype has at least ten counts. V gene TRBV6-2 or TRBV6-3 combines with J gene TRBJ2-5; D is ambiguous. Looked up from germline, CDR1 is MNHEY and CDR2 is SVGEGT. The V gene lost 3 bases and the J gene lost 2 bases, with 13 bases spanning the gap. The CDR3 runs to 15 residues. The CDR3 protein is CASSYGFATQETQYF. DNA of the CDR3: TGTGCCAGCAGTTATGGTTTCGCGACTCAAGAGACCCAGTACTTC.

The chain carries TRBV19 and TRBJ2-5; unclear D gene. V lost 4 bases and J 5 bases, leaving 17 bases between the germline ends. The germline CDR1 and CDR2 sequences are LNHDA and SQIVND (reference sequence). The CDR3 extends over 15 amino acids. CDR3 DNA: TGTGCCAGTAGTACGAGCCGGACGGCCCGGGAGACCCAGTACTTC. It codes for CASSTSRTARETQYF.

The chain has TRBV11-2 and TRBJ2-7, with 14 bases identical to TRBD2. The CDR3 has 17 amino acids. The germline gives CDR1 SGHAT, CDR2 FQNNGV. After removal of 5 bases from V and 3 bases from J, the junction contained 9 bases not matched to a gene. The CDR3 loop is CASSRRLAGGTRYEQYF. The CDR3, as DNA: TGTGCCAGCAGCCGTCGACTAGCGGGAGGGACACGCTACGAGCAGTACTTC.

This clonotype occurred many times. The chain uses TRBV12-3 or TRBV12-4 and TRBJ1-5; D is undetermined. V was pared by 6 bases and J by 6 bases, with 15 bases between. This CDR3 has 14 residues. As DNA, the CDR3 is TGTGCCAGCAGCCCGCAAGTTGGGAGTCAGCCCCAGCATTTT. Translating it yields CASSPQVGSQPQHF.

The table lists this clonotype with many counts. The V call is TRBV30, the J call TRBJ1-6; 9 nucleotides agree with TRBD1. The CDR3 is 13 residues long. The trim removed 4 bases at V and 7 bases at J, leaving 2 bases unmatched. CDR1 is GTSNPN, CDR2 SVGIG, per germline (reference sequence). Here the CDR3 DNA reads TGTGCCTGGAAAGGACAGGGGAATTCACCCCTCCACTTT. This sequence encodes CAWKGQGNSPLHF.

The chain couples TRBV29-1 to TRBJ2-1; 8 positions match TRBD1. CDR1 and CDR2 (germline): SQVTM, ANQGSEA. The CDR3 has 11 residues. V lost 7 bases, J lost 13 bases, and 9 bases stayed unmatched. The CDR3 here is CSAERTGIQFF. The CDR3 coding sequence is TGCAGCGCCGAAAGGACAGGGATTCAGTTCTTC.

This clonotype has just a few counts. The V call is TRBV7-2, the J call TRBJ2-4; the D call may be TRBD1 or TRBD2 (5 bases each). V shed 1 base and J shed 0 bases, with 10 bases lying between them. The CDR3 runs 16 residues. Germline CDR1 reads SGHTA; CDR2 reads FQGNSA. The CDR3 region is CASSLDWDLAKNIQYF. The CDR3, as DNA: TGTGCCAGCAGCTTAGATTGGGACCTAGCCAAAAACATTCAGTACTTC.

The sample holds many counts of this clonotype. The chain recombines TRBV13 with TRBJ2-1, with 11 bases lining up with TRBD2. CDR3 size: 17 residues. V gave up 2 bases and J gave up 0 bases; unmatched junction bases: 3. CDR1 is PRHDT, CDR2 FYEKMQ, per germline (reference sequence). As DNA, the CDR3 is TGTGCCAGCAGCTTACTAGCGGGGGGACTCTCCTACAATGAGCAGTTCTTC. The encoded protein is CASSLLAGGLSYNEQFF. Drawing the rest from reference TRBV13 and TRBJ2-1, the complete variable domain is AAGVIQSPRHLIKEKRETATLKCYPIPRHDTVYWYQQGPGQDPQFLISFYEKMQSDKGSIPDRFSAQQFSDYHSELNMSSLELGDSALYFCASSLLAGGLSYNEQFFGPGTRLTVL.

This clonotype was detected ten times or more. The chain combines TRBV2 with TRBJ2-1; D is undetermined. Germline loops: CDR1 SNHLY, CDR2 FYNNEI. The CDR3 is 14 amino acids. Deletions cut 5 bases from V and 9 bases from J, with 17 bases between. The CDR3: CASSLKGPPIEQFF. For the CDR3, the DNA is TGTGCCAGCAGTCTAAAGGGCCCCCCTATTGAGCAGTTCTTC.

This clonotype has at least ten counts. This chain connects TRBV6-1 to TRBJ2-3, with TRBD2 matching 12 bases. This CDR3 spans 15 amino acids. V was pared by 5 bases and J by 4 bases, with 4 bases of the junction left unmatched. The germline V gene has CDR1 MNHNS and CDR2 SASEGT. Here the CDR3 reads CASSLAGGRSDTQYF. CDR3 in DNA: TGTGCCAGCAGTCTAGCGGGGGGGCGTTCAGATACGCAGTATTTT.

This clonotype occurred many times. This chain joins TRBV4-1 and TRBJ2-3, with TRBD1 as a possible D gene (6 bases). CDR3 length equals 16 residues. Germline values: CDR1 MGHRA, CDR2 YSYEKL. Trimming left V 4 bases short and J 3 bases short, with 17 bases between. The CDR3: CASSPSRERGTDTQYF. The CDR3 DNA follows: TGCGCCAGCAGCCCCAGCAGGGAGAGGGGGACAGATACGCAGTATTTT.

The chain employs TRBV2 and TRBJ1-5, with D perhaps matching TRBD1 (5 bases). The CDR3 contains 14 residues. CDR1 SNHLY and CDR2 FYNNEI come from the germline V gene. V was shortened by 8 bases and J by 7 bases, with 18 bases between the two germline ends. The CDR3 bases are TGTGCCAGCGGCCCCCGGGACTTCGGACAGCCCCAGCATTTT. Amino acids: CASGPRDFGQPQHF.

This clonotype was detected ten times or more. The rearrangement joins TRBV12-3 or TRBV12-4 to TRBJ1-5; TRBD1 might be the D (5 bases). V was cut by 0 bases and J by 2 bases, with 8 bases left in between. The CDR3 contains 15 residues. The CDR3 spells CASSLAEGRNQPQHF. In DNA form, the CDR3 reads TGTGCCAGCAGTTTAGCGGAGGGGCGCAATCAGCCCCAGCATTTT.